Presented here are 17 T cell receptor beta chains from one specimen sequenced in a study of blood T cell repertoires in COVID-19. Here immunoSEQ multiplex PCR was the method, and the copy in TCRdb shows in-frame clones only, minus some. This sample has about 220,000 clones, with about nine tenths found just once. The sample comprised PBMCs or T cells enriched from blood (not recorded which). The receptors were gathered from a middle-aged woman with acute COVID-19.

The rearrangement joins TRBV9 to TRBJ2-1; 10 positions agree with TRBD2. Germline lookup yields CDR1 SGDLS and CDR2 YYNGEE. This CDR3 is 15 amino acids long. V lost 2 bases to trimming and J lost 7 bases; unmatched junction nucleotides: 6. CDR3 region: CASSVGTSEFNEQFF. The CDR3 nucleotides read TGTGCCAGCAGCGTCGGGACTAGCGAATTTAATGAGCAGTTCTTC.

The gene calls are TRBV5-8 and TRBJ2-7, with a possible D match to TRBD2 (7 bases). The germline V gene encodes CDR1 SGHTS and CDR2 YDEGEE. The CDR3 loop spans 16 amino acids. V was shortened by 5 bases and J by 2 bases, with 20 bases between the two germline ends. The chain's CDR3 is CASSHYGGRMTYEQYF. CDR3 in DNA: TGTGCCAGCAGTCACTACGGGGGGCGGATGACCTACGAGCAGTACTTC.

The chain has TRBV5-4 and TRBJ2-3; D not resolved. V gave up 1 base and J gave up 1 base, with 13 bases separating them. Germline CDR1 and CDR2: SGHNT and YYREEE (reference sequence). The CDR3 is 16 residues long. Here the CDR3 reads CASSLLSGSRTDTQYF. CDR3 DNA sequence: TGTGCCAGCAGCTTGTTATCCGGGTCACGCACAGATACGCAGTATTTT.

This rearrangement joins TRBV30 to TRBJ1-1; tentatively, D is TRBD1 (5 bases). This CDR3 has 12 residues. V was shortened by 2 bases and J by 4 bases, with 8 bases between the two germline ends. Germline V gene data show CDR1 as GTSNPN and CDR2 as SVGIG (reference sequence). This chain's CDR3 is CAWSLGGTEAFF. Here the CDR3 DNA reads TGTGCCTGGAGTCTGGGGGGCACTGAAGCTTTCTTT. The complete variable domain, with remaining parts taken from reference TRBV30 and TRBJ1-1, reads SQTIHQWPATLVQPVGSPLSLECTVEGTSNPNLYWYRQAAGRGLQLLFYSVGIGQISSEVPQNLSASRPQDRQFILSSKKLLLSDSGFYLCAWSLGGTEAFFGQGTRLTVV.

The rearrangement uses TRBV5-6 and TRBJ1-3, with 7 bases that match TRBD1. CDR3 size: 16 residues. J gave up 7 bases and V 1 base, and 11 bases lay outside the gene matches. In germline, CDR1 is SGHDT, CDR2 YYEEEE. The CDR3 sequence: CASSLRGQSESNTIYF. CDR3 coding DNA: TGTGCCAGCAGCTTGAGGGGACAGTCCGAGAGTAACACCATATATTTT. Filled out from reference TRBV5-6 and TRBJ1-3, the complete variable domain reads DAGVTQSPTHLIKTRGQQVTLRCSPKSGHDTVSWYQQALGQGPQFIFQYYEEEERQRGNFPDRFSGHQFPNYSSELNVNALLLGDSALYLCASSLRGQSESNTIYFGEGSWLTVV.

This chain uses TRBV6-5 with TRBJ1-1, with 9 bases that match TRBD1. Germline-derived CDR1 and CDR2 are MNHEY and SVGAGI. Germline trimming cut 7 bases from V and 5 bases from J; bases unmatched to any gene: 8. CDR3 length: 14 amino acids. CDR3 residues: CASITDRGKTEAFF. The CDR3 nucleotides are TGTGCCAGCATTACGGACAGGGGAAAAACTGAAGCTTTCTTT.

The V and J genes are TRBV21-1 and TRBJ2-7; the listed D gene, TRBD2, was not tested against the DNA. TRBV21-1 is flagged as a pseudogene. This CDR3 is 16 amino acids long. CDR3 sequence: CASSKDRAFNVYEQYF. The CDR3 DNA sequence: TGTGCCAGCAGCAAAGATCGCGCATTCAACGTCTACGAGCAGTACTTC.

The chain uses TRBV5-6 and TRBJ1-4; D not certain. Germline CDR1 is SGHDT and CDR2 is YYEEEE. V shed 4 bases and J shed 2 bases, with 9 bases lying between them. This CDR3 spans 14 amino acids. The CDR3 is CASSPGLTNEKLFF. Written as DNA, the CDR3 is TGTGCCAGCAGCCCTGGACTGACTAATGAAAAACTGTTTTTT.

The V and J genes are TRBV28 and TRBJ1-5; D perhaps matches TRBD1 (5 bases). Trimming stripped 8 bases from V and 0 bases from J, with 11 bases between. Germline V CDR1 and CDR2: MDHEN, SYDVKM. This CDR3 contains 14 residues. The CDR3 region is CASRGIYSNQPQHF. The CDR3 DNA follows: TGTGCCAGCCGGGGGATCTATAGCAATCAGCCCCAGCATTTT.

The chain employs TRBV20-1 and TRBJ1-2; no clear D gene. V was clipped by 2 bases and J by 4 bases, with 5 bases between them. The CDR3 has 11 residues. Looked up from germline, CDR1 is DFQATT and CDR2 is SNEGSKA (reference sequence). Here the CDR3 DNA reads TGCAGTGCTAGACGGGGCTATGGCTACACCTTC. Protein: CSARRGYGYTF.

This clone is a singleton in its sample. This chain's CDR3 is CASSETGKETQYF. The CDR3 region has the DNA TGTGCCAGCTCAGAGACCGGGAAAGAGACCCAGTACTTC. The V gene is TRBV18, the J gene TRBJ2-5, with D possibly matching TRBD2 (5 bases). This CDR3 is 13 amino acids long. V dropped 5 bases and J dropped 3 bases, with 10 bases sitting between them. Germline CDR1 KGHSH, CDR2 LQKENI. The full variable domain, rest sourced from reference TRBV18 and TRBJ2-5, is NAGVMQNPRHLVRRRGQEARLRCSPMKGHSHVYWYRQLPEEGLKFMVYLQKENIIDESGMPKERFSAEFPKEGPSILRIQQVVRGDSAAYFCASSETGKETQYFGPGTRLLVL.

V gene TRBV7-2 combines with J gene TRBJ1-2; unclear D gene. Trimming cost V 5 bases and J 4 bases, with 5 bases left between them. The CDR3 covers 11 residues. Per the germline V gene, CDR1 is SGHTA and CDR2 is FQGNSA. In nucleotides, the CDR3 is TGTGCCAGCAGCCAGATCTATGGCTACACCTTC. It yields the protein CASSQIYGYTF.

The genes are TRBV19 and TRBJ1-5; TRBD1 matches 7 bases. The CDR3 totals 12 residues. Trimming at V came to 6 bases and at J to 7 bases, leaving 3 bases not matched to a gene. CDR1 and CDR2 from the germline V gene are LNHDA and SQIVND (reference sequence). CDR3 sequence (DNA): TGTGCCAGTAGCGACAGGGAGCAGCCCCAGCATTTT. It codes for CASSDREQPQHF.

This chain joins TRBV7-2 and TRBJ1-2; 8 bases line up with TRBD1. Germline loops: CDR1 SGHTA, CDR2 FQGNSA. There are 15 residues in the CDR3. With V trimmed by 4 bases and J by 3 bases, 7 bases remained unmatched. The CDR3, as DNA: TGTGCCAGCAGCTCTTCCCGGGACAGGTACTATGGCTACACCTTC. It yields the protein CASSSSRDRYYGYTF.

V and J are TRBV21-1 and TRBJ2-1; the DNA was not compared with TRBD1, the D call given in the table. TRBV21-1 is assigned pseudogene status. This CDR3 spans 20 amino acids. The CDR3 nucleotides are TGTGCCAGCAGCAAATGGGACCGGGCCCCCGGGACAGGGGGCTGCAATGAGCAGTTCTTC. It yields the protein CASSKWDRAPGTGGCNEQFF.

The V and J genes are TRBV7-8 and TRBJ1-1; a weak D match, TRBD1 (5 bases). The V and J ends lost 1 base and 1 base respectively, with 7 bases between them. Germline V lookup: CDR1 SGHVS, CDR2 FQNEAQ. This CDR3 region has 14 residues. CDR3 coding DNA: TGTGCCAGCAGCTTAGGTGGGGCGAACACTGAAGCTTTCTTT. Its translation: CASSLGGANTEAFF.

The chain couples TRBV6-5 to TRBJ1-6; D possibly corresponds to TRBD1 (5 bases). The CDR3 extends over 15 amino acids. CDR1 MNHEY and CDR2 SVGAGI come from the germline V gene. V was cut by 6 bases and J by 15 bases, with 24 bases left in between. For the CDR3, the DNA is TGTGCCAGCAGGGGGGGAACAGGCTCACCCACCCTCCTCCACTTT. This sequence encodes CASRGGTGSPTLLHF.